This record looks at one T cell receptor (beta chain) sequence and its context. Its antigen remains unidentified. The V and J ends lost 6 bases and 2 bases, in that order; junction bases with no gene match: 10. CDR1 is ENHRY, CDR2 SYGVKD, per germline. The CDR3 length is 16 residues. This record belongs to a study of T cell responses to AZD1222 COVID-19 vaccine. In the study overall: Combined were second doses at about 4 or about 12 weeks.

The repertoire was sequenced with immunoSEQ multiplex PCR; TCRdb's copy has only in-frame clones and lacks some. The sample yields roughly 100,000 clones, about 88% seen once. Findings and caveats of the study: The reported proportion of spike-specific TCRs targeting unmutated variant regions was nearly half.

The chain carries TRBV10-3 and TRBJ2-7; 10 bases are shared with TRBD1. This clonotype was sampled from an adult in good health. The sequenced sample was peripheral blood, obtained on day 0 of AZD1222 vaccination. CDR3 loop: CAISRGSGQGTYEQYF. In DNA form, the CDR3 reads TGTGCCATCAGCCGAGGGTCGGGACAGGGGACCTACGAGCAGTACTTC.